A selection of T cell receptor beta chains follows, all from one sample in a study of T cell repertoires in cytomegalovirus infection. TCRdb passed the reads through MiXCR, listing each CDR3 protein once. Counted here are approximately 500,000 distinct CDR3 sequences, 16% occurring once; the ten biggest clones make up roughly a quarter. Sequencing was carried out using CD8+ T cells from PBMCs. The receptor set was obtained from a human donor in good health (CMV status not recorded). Some clones in this sample may be carry-over from other donors' samples. Both conserved end residues are part of each CDR3. D genes are given only for firm matches. Expanded clones get a size class; other rows say once, few or many, or leave the size out.

D,size,J,length,V,DNA,CDR3
TRBD1,few,TRBJ1-5,13,TRBV19,TGTGCCAGTGATGACAGGGGGCATCAGCCCCAGCATTTT,CASDDRGHQPQHF
-,few,TRBJ2-7,13,TRBV18,TGTGCCAGCTCACCAGAATCTTCCTACGAGCAGTACTTC,CASSPESSYEQYF
TRBD2,few,TRBJ2-1,15,TRBV5-4,TGTGCCAGCAGCTTGTGGACTAGCGGGATGACTGAGCAGTTCTTC,CASSLWTSGMTEQFF
TRBD1,few,TRBJ2-7,15,TRBV11-2,TGTGCCAGCAGCTTGTTCGGGACAGGGGGCTACGAGCAGTACTTC,CASSLFGTGGYEQYF
-,many,TRBJ1-5,11,TRBV6-1,TGTGCCAGCGCGGGATTGGAGCCCCAGCATTTT,CASAGLEPQHF
TRBD1,-,TRBJ2-1,14,TRBV6-2/TRBV6-3,TGTGCCAGCATTGACAGGGGGCGTGGGAATGAGCAGTTCTTC,CASIDRGRGNEQFF
-,few,TRBJ2-7,14,TRBV6-2/TRBV6-3,TGTGCCAGCAGTTACGGGGGATCAACCTACGAGCAGTACTTC,CASSYGGSTYEQYF
-,few,TRBJ2-7,11,TRBV10-3,TGTGCCATCAGGGTCCAGTCGGAGCAGTACTTC,CAIRVQSEQYF
-,many,TRBJ1-2,12,TRBV28,TGTGCCAGCAGCTTCGGAGTAGATGGCTACACCTTC,CASSFGVDGYTF
-,many,TRBJ2-5,14,TRBV7-9,TGTGCCAGCAGCTCCGGGATGCGAGCGGAGACCCAGTACTTC,CASSSGMRAETQYF
-,few,TRBJ1-2,14,TRBV10-3,TGTGCCATCAGTGATGGGGGGTTTTTCTATGGCTACACCTTC,CAISDGGFFYGYTF
TRBD1,few,TRBJ2-6,17,TRBV5-1,TGCGCCAGCAGCTTCAGGACAGGGTTGTCTGGGGCCAACGTCCTGACTTTC,CASSFRTGLSGANVLTF
TRBD1,many,TRBJ2-1,16,TRBV7-9,TGTGCCAGCAGCTTAGCGGGACAGGGGAACTACAATGAGCAGTTCTTC,CASSLAGQGNYNEQFF
-,-,TRBJ2-2,14,TRBV2,TGTGCCAGCAGTGCGTGGGCCGGGGGCGGGGAGCTGTTTTTT,CASSAWAGGGELFF
-,many,TRBJ1-1,11,TRBV7-9,TGTGCCAGCAGACCGAACACTGAAGCTTTCTTT,CASRPNTEAFF
-,many,TRBJ1-2,14,TRBV7-9,TGTGCCAGCAGCTCGGGACGGAAAGGAGATGGCTACACCTTC,CASSSGRKGDGYTF
-,many,TRBJ2-2,14,TRBV7-7,TGTGCTAGCAGCAAAGACAGGAACACCGGGGAGCTGTTTTTT,CASSKDRNTGELFF
TRBD2,many,TRBJ2-3,19,TRBV28,TGTGCCAGCAGTTCCCCCTTTCTGGACAGAACGGGAGGGGCAGATACGCAGTATTTT,CASSSPFLDRTGGADTQYF
-,few,TRBJ2-3,14,TRBV12-5,TGTGCTAGTGGTCTGGACTCAGCAACAGATACGCAGTATTTT,CASGLDSATDTQYF
-,many,TRBJ1-3,19,TRBV12-3/TRBV12-4,TGTGCCAGCAGCAAAAGGGGGGGTAATAGCCGAAACGGGAGAAACACCATATATTTT,CASSKRGGNSRNGRNTIYF
TRBD2,many,TRBJ2-3,16,TRBV4-1,TGCGCCAGCAGCCTGGGACTAGCGGGAATGACAGATACGCAGTATTTT,CASSLGLAGMTDTQYF
TRBD1,-,TRBJ1-2,16,TRBV29-1,TGCAGCGTTGAAATACCCGGGACAGAGGACAACTATGGCTACACCTTC,CSVEIPGTEDNYGYTF
TRBD1,-,TRBJ2-2,16,TRBV4-1,TGCGCCAGCAGCCAATTTGGGACAGGGAACACCGGGGAGCTGTTTTTT,CASSQFGTGNTGELFF
-,many,TRBJ2-2,13,TRBV7-9,TGTGCCAGCATCCTTTCGGCCCCCGGGGAGCTGTTTTTT,CASILSAPGELFF
TRBD2,-,TRBJ2-3,15,TRBV27,TGTGCCAGCAGTCACCGACTAGCTAGCACAGATACGCAGTATTTT,CASSHRLASTDTQYF
-,-,TRBJ2-1,14,TRBV19,TGTGCCAGTAGTATTCTTCCCCAGGGATATGAGCAGTTCTTC,CASSILPQGYEQFF
-,many,TRBJ2-7,15,TRBV20-1,TGCAGTGCTAGAGCCGATAGAGGTCTGCCGGACGAGCAGTACTTC,CSARADRGLPDEQYF
-,many,TRBJ1-5,16,TRBV19,TGTGCCAGTAGTATAGGTCTCGGTTATAGCAATCAGCCCCAGCATTTT,CASSIGLGYSNQPQHF
-,many,TRBJ2-5,14,TRBV27,TGTGCCAGCAGCCGAGGGGGGGCACTAGAGACCCAGTACTTC,CASSRGGALETQYF
TRBD2,many,TRBJ2-1,16,TRBV27,TGTGCCAGCAGTTTATCGGGGACTAGCGGCTACAATGAGCAGTTCTTC,CASSLSGTSGYNEQFF
-,-,TRBJ1-5,14,TRBV5-6,TGTGCCAGCAGCTTGAGGGCAGCCTATCAGCCCCAGCATTTT,CASSLRAAYQPQHF
TRBD1,many,TRBJ1-1,15,TRBV6-6,TGTGCCAGCAGCCATAGACAGGGATCGTGGACTGAAGCTTTCTTT,CASSHRQGSWTEAFF
-,many,TRBJ1-1,13,TRBV19,TGTGCCAGTATGTCGGGGCTGAGCGATGAAGCTTTCTTT,CASMSGLSDEAFF